In its sample, the clone carrying this T cell receptor beta chain was seen a few times. As for time point: persistent/refractory GD, antithyroid drugs over 5 years with positive TRAb. From RNA extracted from PBMCs, the TCR library was made. The data are from a study of regulatory T cells in long-lasting Graves disease. The V end was cut by 4 bases, the J end by 4 bases, with 10 bases between. The CDR3 is made up of 13 amino acids. Germline V CDR1 and CDR2: SGHTA, FQGTGA. Building of the TCR beta libraries involved iRepertoire HTBI primers and Arm-PCR of CDR3 regions. TCRdb re-called the multiplex PCR reads through MiXCR, storing one row per CDR3 protein. The sample contains 350,000 to 500,000 distinct CDR3 sequences, approximately 22% of which appear only once.

The chain is built from TRBV7-3 and TRBJ2-5; D may be TRBD1 (5 bases). This clonotype was obtained from a female donor with Graves disease. The sequenced sample was peripheral blood mononuclear cells (PBMCs), obtained when the disease was refractory, from a patient treated with antithyroid drugs. In DNA, the CDR3 is TGTGCCAGCAGCTCCCTTCAGGGAGAGACCCAGTACTTC. The encoded protein is CASSSLQGETQYF.